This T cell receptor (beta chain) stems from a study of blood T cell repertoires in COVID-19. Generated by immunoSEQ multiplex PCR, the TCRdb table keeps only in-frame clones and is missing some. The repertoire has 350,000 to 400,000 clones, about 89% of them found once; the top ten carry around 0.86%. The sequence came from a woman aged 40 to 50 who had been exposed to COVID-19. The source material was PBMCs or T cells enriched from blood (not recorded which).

As DNA, the CDR3 is TGCGCCAGCAGCTTATCAGCGGGCGGAGGCACAGATACGCAGTATTTT. This translates into CASSLSAGGGTDTQYF. V gene TRBV5-1 combines with J gene TRBJ2-3; the D gene is possibly TRBD2 (6 bases). CDR3 length equals 16 residues. V was shortened by 2 bases and J by 1 base, with 14 bases between the two germline ends. The germline gives CDR1 SGHRS, CDR2 YFSETQ.